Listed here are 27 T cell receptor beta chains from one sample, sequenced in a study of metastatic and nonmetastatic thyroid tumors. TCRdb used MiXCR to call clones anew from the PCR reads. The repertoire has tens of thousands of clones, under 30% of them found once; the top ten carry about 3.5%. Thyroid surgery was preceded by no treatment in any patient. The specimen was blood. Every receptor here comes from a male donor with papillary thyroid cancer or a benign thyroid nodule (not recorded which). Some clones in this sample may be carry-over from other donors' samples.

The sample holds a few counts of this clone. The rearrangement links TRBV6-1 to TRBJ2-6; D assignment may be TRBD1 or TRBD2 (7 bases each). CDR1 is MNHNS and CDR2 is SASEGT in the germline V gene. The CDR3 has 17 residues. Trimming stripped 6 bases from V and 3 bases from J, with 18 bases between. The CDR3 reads CASSTIQGRGGANVLTF. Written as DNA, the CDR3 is TGTGCCAGCAGCACCATACAGGGGAGGGGTGGGGCCAACGTCCTGACTTTC.

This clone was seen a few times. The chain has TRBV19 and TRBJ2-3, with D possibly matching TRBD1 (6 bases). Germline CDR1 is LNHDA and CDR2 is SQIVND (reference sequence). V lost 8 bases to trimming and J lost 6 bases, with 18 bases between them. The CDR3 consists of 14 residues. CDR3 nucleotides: TGTGCCAGTGCAGATGCAGGACAGAGGGATACGCAGTATTTT. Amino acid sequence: CASADAGQRDTQYF.

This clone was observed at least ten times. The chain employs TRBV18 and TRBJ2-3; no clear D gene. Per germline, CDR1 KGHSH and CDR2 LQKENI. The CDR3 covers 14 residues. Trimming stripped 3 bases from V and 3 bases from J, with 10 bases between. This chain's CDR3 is CASSPPSRTDTQYF. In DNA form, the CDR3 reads TGTGCCAGCTCACCCCCCTCGAGAACAGATACGCAGTATTTT.

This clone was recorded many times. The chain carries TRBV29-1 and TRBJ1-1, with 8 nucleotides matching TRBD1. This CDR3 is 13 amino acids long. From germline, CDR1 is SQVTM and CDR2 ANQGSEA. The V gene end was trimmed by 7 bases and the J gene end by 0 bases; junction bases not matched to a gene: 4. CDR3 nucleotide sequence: TGCAGCGCCTGGGGACAGGTGAACACTGAAGCTTTCTTT. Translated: CSAWGQVNTEAFF.

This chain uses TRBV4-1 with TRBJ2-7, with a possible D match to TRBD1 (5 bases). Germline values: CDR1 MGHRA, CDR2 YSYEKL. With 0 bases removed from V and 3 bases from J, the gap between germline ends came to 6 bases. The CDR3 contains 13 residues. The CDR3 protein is CASSQEQGYEQYF. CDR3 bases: TGCGCCAGCAGCCAAGAGCAGGGCTACGAGCAGTACTTC.

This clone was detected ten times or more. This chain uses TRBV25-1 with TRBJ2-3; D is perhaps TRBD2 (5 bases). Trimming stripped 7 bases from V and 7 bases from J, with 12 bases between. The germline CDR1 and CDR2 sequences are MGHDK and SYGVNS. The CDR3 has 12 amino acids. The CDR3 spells CASTGMVNTQYF. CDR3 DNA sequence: TGTGCCAGCACCGGGATGGTGAATACGCAGTATTTT.

CDR3 nucleotide sequence: TGTGCCAGCAGCTTAGGAACGGGGCACGCCTACGAGCAGTACTTC. Its translation is CASSLGTGHAYEQYF. The chain links TRBV11-3 to TRBJ2-7; D is perhaps TRBD1 or TRBD2 (5 bases each). Germline CDR1 SGHNT, CDR2 YENEEA. Between the trimmed V and J ends, which lost 1 base and 2 bases, there was a span of 12 bases. CDR3 length: 15 amino acids.

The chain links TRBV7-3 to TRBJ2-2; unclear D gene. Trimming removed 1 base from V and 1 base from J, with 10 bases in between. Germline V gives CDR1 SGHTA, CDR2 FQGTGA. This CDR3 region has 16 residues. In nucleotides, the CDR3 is TGTGCCAGCAGCTTAAGGTCGGCACTGAACACCGGGGAGCTGTTTTTT. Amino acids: CASSLRSALNTGELFF.

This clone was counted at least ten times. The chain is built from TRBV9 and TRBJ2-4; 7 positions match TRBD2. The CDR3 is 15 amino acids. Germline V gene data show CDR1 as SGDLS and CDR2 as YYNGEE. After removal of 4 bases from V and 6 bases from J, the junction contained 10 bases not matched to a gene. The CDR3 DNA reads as TGTGCCAGCAGCCCCAGAGGGTGGGAGGGAAACATTCAGTACTTC. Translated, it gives CASSPRGWEGNIQYF.

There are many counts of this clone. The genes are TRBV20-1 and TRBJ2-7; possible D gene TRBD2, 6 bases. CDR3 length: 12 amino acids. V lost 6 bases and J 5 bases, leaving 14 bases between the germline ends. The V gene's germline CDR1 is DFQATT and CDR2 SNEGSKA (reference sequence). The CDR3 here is CSAGTARNEQYF. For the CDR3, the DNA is TGCAGTGCGGGGACTGCCCGGAACGAGCAGTACTTC.

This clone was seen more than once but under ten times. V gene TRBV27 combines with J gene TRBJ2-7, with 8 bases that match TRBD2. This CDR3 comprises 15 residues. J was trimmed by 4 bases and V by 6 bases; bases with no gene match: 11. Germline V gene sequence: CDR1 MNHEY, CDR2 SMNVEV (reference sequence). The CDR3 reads CASRLGRAAGYEQYF. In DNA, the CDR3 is TGTGCCAGCAGACTCGGGAGGGCCGCCGGATACGAGCAGTACTTC.

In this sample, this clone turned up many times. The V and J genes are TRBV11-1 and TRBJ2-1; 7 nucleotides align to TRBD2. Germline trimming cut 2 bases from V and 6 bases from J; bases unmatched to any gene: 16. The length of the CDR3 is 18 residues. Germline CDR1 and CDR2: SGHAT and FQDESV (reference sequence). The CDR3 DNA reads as TGTGCCAGCAGCTTAATCCTTTCGGCTAGCGGTAGATCCAATGAGCAGTTCTTC. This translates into CASSLILSASGRSNEQFF.

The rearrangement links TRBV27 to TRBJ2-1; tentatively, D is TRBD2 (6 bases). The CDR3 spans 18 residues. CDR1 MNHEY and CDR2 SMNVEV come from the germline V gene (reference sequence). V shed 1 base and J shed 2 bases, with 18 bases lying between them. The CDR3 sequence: CASSLYPPGEVPYNEQFF. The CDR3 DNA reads TGTGCCAGCAGTTTATACCCACCTGGGGAGGTACCCTACAATGAGCAGTTCTTC.

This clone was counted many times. CDR3 sequence (DNA): TGCAGCGTTGAAAGGGGGGGGGAAAAACTGTTTTTT. Encoded protein: CSVERGGEKLFF. The rearrangement joins TRBV29-1 to TRBJ1-4; a possible D gene is TRBD1 (6 bases). Germline values: CDR1 SQVTM, CDR2 ANQGSEA. V lost 2 bases and J lost 8, with 9 bases in between. The CDR3 length is 12 residues.

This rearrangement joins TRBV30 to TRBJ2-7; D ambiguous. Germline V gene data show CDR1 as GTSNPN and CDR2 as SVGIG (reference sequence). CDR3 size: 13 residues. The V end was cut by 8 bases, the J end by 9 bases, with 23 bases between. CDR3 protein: CARMVPARNGQYF. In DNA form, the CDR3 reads TGTGCCCGGATGGTACCAGCGAGGAACGGGCAGTACTTC.

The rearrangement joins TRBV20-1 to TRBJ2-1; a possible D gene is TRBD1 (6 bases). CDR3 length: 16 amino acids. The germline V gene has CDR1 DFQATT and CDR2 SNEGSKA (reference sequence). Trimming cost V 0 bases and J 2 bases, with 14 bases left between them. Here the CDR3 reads CSARDADSNPYNEQFF. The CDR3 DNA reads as TGCAGTGCTAGAGATGCGGACAGCAACCCCTACAATGAGCAGTTCTTC.

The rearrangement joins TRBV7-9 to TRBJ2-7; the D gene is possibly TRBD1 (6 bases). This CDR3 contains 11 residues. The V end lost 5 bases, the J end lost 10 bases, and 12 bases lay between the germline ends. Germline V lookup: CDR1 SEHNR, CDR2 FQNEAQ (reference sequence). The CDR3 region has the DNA TGTGCCAGCAGCCTTTCAGGGGAACAGTACTTC. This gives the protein CASSLSGEQYF.

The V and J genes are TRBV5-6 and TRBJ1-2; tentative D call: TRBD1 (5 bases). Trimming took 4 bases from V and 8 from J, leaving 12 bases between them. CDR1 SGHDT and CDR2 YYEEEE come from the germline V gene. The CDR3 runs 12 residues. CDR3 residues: CASSRDRRGYTF. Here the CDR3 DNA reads TGTGCCAGCAGCCGGGACCGGAGGGGCTACACCTTC.

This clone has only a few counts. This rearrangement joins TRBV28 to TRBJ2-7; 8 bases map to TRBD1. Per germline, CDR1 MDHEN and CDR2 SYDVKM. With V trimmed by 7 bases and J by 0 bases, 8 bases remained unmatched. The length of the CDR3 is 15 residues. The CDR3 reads CASIPWTGSSYEQYF. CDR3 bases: TGTGCCAGCATCCCCTGGACAGGGAGCTCCTACGAGCAGTACTTC.

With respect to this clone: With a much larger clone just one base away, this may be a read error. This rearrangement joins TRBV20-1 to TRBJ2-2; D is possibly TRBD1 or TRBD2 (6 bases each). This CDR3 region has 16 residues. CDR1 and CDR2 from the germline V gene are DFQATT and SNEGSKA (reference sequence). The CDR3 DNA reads TGCGGTGCTAGAGATTTTTCTACGGGGGCCGAGGGGGAGCTGTTTTTT. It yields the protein CGARDFSTGAEGELFF.

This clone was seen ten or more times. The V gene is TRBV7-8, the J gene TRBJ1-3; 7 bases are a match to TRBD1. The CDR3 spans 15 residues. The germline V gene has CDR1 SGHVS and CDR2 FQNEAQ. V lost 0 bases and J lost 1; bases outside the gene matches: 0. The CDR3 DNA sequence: TGTGCCAGCAGCTTAGCGGGACAGTCTGGAAACACCATATATTTT. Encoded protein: CASSLAGQSGNTIYF.

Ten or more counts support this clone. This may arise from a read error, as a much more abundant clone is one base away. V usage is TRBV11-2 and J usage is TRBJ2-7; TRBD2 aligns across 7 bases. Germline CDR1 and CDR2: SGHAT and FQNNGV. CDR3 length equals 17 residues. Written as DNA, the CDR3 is TGTGCCAGCAGCTACCGAAGGGGAGGGCCTAGTGGGTACGAGCAATACTTC. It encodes CASSYRRGGPSGYEQYF.

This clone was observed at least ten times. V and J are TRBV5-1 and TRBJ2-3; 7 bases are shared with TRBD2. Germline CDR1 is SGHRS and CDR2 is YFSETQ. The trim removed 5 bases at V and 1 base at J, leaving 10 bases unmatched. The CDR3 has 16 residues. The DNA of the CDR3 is TGCGCCAGCAGTAAAGGGGCGGGAGTAGGCACAGATACGCAGTATTTT. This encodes CASSKGAGVGTDTQYF.

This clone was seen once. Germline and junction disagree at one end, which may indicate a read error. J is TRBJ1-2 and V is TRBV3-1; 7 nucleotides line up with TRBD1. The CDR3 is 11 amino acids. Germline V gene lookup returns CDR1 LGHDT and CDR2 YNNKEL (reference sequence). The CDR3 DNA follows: TGTGCCAGCAGCCAGGGTCCGGGACAGATGTTC. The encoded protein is CASSQGPGQMF.

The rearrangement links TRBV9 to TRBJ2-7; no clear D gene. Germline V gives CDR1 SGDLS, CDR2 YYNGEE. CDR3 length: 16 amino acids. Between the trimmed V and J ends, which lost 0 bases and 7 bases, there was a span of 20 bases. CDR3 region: CASSVDPSAPGCEQYF. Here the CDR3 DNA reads TGTGCCAGCAGCGTAGATCCGTCAGCCCCCGGGTGTGAGCAGTACTTC.

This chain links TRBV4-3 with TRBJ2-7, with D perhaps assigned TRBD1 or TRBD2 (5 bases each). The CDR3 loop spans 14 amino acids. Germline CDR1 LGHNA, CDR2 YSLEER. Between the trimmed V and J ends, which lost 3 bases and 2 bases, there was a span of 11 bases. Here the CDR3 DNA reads TGCGCCAGCAGCCATGGGGACGGTGCCTACGAGCAGTACTTC. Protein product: CASSHGDGAYEQYF.

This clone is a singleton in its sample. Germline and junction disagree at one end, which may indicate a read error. In DNA form, the CDR3 reads TGCGCCATCAGCCGCGGACATGGCTACGAGCAGTACTTC. This sequence encodes CAISRGHGYEQYF. V and J are TRBV4-1 and TRBJ2-7, with D perhaps TRBD1 (5 bases). Germline-derived CDR1 and CDR2 are MGHRA and YSYEKL. The CDR3 extends over 13 amino acids.